The subject of this entry is one T cell receptor beta chain. Its target is unknown. The data belong to a study of cytomegalovirus exposure and HLA in healthy donors. Study results and limitations: The study designated fewer than 200 TCR beta chains cytomegalovirus-associated. Using the classifier, cytomegalovirus status was reportedly diagnosed with high specificity and sensitivity.

Germline loops: CDR1 LNHDA, CDR2 SQIVND (reference sequence). V lost 5 bases, J lost 8 bases, and 12 bases lay in between. This CDR3 comprises 12 residues. Here immunoSEQ multiplex PCR was the method, and the copy in TCRdb shows in-frame clones only, minus some. This sample has around 350,000 clones; 86% occur once, and the top ten carry 0.65% to 0.95%. This TCR derives from a woman between 18 and 29 years old in good health and CMV-seronegative. The rearrangement links TRBV19 to TRBJ1-2, with D perhaps matching TRBD1 (5 bases). The sample was PBMCs. Here the CDR3 DNA reads TGTGCCAGTAGTTTGACAGAACGCGGCTACACCTTC. Its translation is CASSLTERGYTF.